This T cell receptor beta chain stems from a study of blood T cell repertoires in COVID-19. Background on the study: Acute and convalescent COVID-19 samples came from the United States, Italy and Spain. Nucleic acid was either cDNA or gDNA, and it came from T cells, B-cell-depleted T cells, or PBMCs.

The data were produced by immunoSEQ multiplex PCR, yet TCRdb's version contains in-frame clones alone and is incomplete. The data contain about 170,000 clones, under 90% of them seen just once; the ten biggest clones take up less than 15%. Input material: PBMCs or T cells enriched from blood (not recorded which). The clonotype was recovered from a middle-aged man who had recovered from COVID-19.

CDR3 DNA sequence: TGTGCCAGCAGTTTGGACCGCCTGGGGGGTAAGCCCCAGCATTTT. Amino acid sequence: CASSLDRLGGKPQHF. The gene calls are TRBV28 and TRBJ1-5; the D gene is possibly TRBD1 (5 bases). This CDR3 is 15 amino acids long. Germline lookup yields CDR1 MDHEN and CDR2 SYDVKM. Trimming took off 3 bases at V and 8 bases at J, with 17 bases between the two ends.